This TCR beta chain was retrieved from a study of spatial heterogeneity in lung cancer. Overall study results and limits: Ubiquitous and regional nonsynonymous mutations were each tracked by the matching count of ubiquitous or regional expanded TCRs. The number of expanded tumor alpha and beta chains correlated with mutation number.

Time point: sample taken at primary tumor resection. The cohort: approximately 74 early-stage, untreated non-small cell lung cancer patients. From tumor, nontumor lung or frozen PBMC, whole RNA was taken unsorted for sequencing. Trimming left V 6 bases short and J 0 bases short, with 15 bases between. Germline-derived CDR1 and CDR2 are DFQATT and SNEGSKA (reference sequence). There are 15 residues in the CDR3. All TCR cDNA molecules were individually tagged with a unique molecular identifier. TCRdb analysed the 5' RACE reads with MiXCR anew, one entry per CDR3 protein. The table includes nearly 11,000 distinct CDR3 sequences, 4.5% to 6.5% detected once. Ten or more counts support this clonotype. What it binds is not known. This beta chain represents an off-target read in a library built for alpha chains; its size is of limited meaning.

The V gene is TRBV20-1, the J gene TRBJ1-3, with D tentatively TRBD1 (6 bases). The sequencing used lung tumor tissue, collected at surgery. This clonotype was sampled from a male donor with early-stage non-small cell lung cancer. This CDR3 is CSARGDIFSGNTIYF. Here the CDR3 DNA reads TGCAGTGCCAGGGGAGATATCTTCTCTGGAAACACCATATATTTT.